One and the same sample provided the 5 T cell receptor beta chains below, sequenced in a study of cytomegalovirus exposure and HLA in healthy donors. TCRdb keeps only in-frame clones here, not all; method: immunoSEQ multiplex PCR. The sample records about 74,000 clones, 94% being singletons. Sequencing used PBMCs. The receptors shown here come from a woman aged 18-30 years in good health and CMV-seropositive.

The V gene is TRBV4-1, the J gene TRBJ2-7; 9 bases match TRBD2. The V gene's germline CDR1 is MGHRA and CDR2 YSYEKL. The CDR3 extends over 15 amino acids. V trimming: 1 base; J trimming: 4 bases; junction bases outside the gene matches: 5. CDR3 sequence reads: CASSQALREGYEQYF. Written as DNA, the CDR3 is TGCGCCAGCAGCCAAGCTTTGCGGGAGGGGTACGAGCAGTACTTC.

The chain recombines TRBV9 with TRBJ1-5, with 9 positions matching TRBD1. The V gene end was trimmed by 0 bases and the J gene end by 7 bases; junction bases not matched to a gene: 5. CDR1 and CDR2 (germline): SGDLS, YYNGEE. This CDR3 comprises 15 residues. The CDR3 loop is CASSVGTGDEQPQHF. The CDR3 DNA is TGTGCCAGCAGCGTAGGGACAGGGGATGAACAGCCCCAGCATTTT.

The chain employs TRBV7-2 and TRBJ2-1; 8 bases map to TRBD2. The germline V gene encodes CDR1 SGHTA and CDR2 FQGNSA. The CDR3 covers 15 residues. J gave up 7 bases and V 1 base, and 6 bases lay outside the gene matches. The CDR3 reads CASSLVRRGENEQFF. The CDR3, as DNA: TGTGCCAGCAGCTTAGTTCGGCGGGGGGAGAATGAGCAGTTCTTC.

This clone was observed a single time. The rearrangement uses TRBV5-1 and TRBJ2-1, with TRBD2 identical over 14 bases. The V gene's germline CDR1 is SGHRS and CDR2 YFSETQ. CDR3 length equals 17 residues. J lost 9 bases, V lost 4 bases, and 12 bases had no gene match. The CDR3 spells CASSRQPGLAGVGEQFF. DNA for the CDR3: TGCGCCAGCAGCAGACAGCCGGGACTAGCGGGAGTAGGTGAGCAGTTCTTC.

DNA for the CDR3: TGTGCCAGCAGCACTCAGGGGACAGATACGCAGTATTTT. Protein product: CASSTQGTDTQYF. The chain is built from TRBV9 and TRBJ2-3, with TRBD1 as a possible D gene (6 bases). The germline CDR1 and CDR2 sequences are SGDLS and YYNGEE. V lost 4 bases and J lost 3, with 9 bases in between. The CDR3 covers 13 residues. Supplemented by reference TRBV9 and TRBJ2-3, the full variable domain reads DSGVTQTPKHLITATGQRVTLRCSPRSGDLSVYWYQQSLDQGLQFLIQYYNGEERAKGNILERFSAQQFPDLHSELNLSSLELGDSALYFCASSTQGTDTQYFGPGTRLTVL.